This entry describes one T cell receptor (beta chain). The record originates from a study of shared clonotypes between healthy human individuals. Looked up from germline, CDR1 is MNHNS and CDR2 is SASEGT. The length of the CDR3 is 13 residues. Trimming took off 8 bases at V and 0 bases at J, with 7 bases between the two ends. Every immunoSEQ plate was one replicate of a subset's evenly spread DNA. The repertoire was sequenced with immunoSEQ multiplex PCR; TCRdb's copy has only in-frame clones and lacks some. The sample lists 95,000 to 120,000 clones, approximately 70% occurring once. This chain uses TRBV6-1 with TRBJ1-4; the D is unclear. The sequencing sample was made of memory CD8+ T cells sorted from blood. Stated subset: CD45RO+ cells pooled with CCR7-negative TemRA cells. The TCR comes from a young woman in good health. CDR3 sequence reads: CASARSTNEKLFF. DNA for the CDR3: TGTGCCAGCGCAAGATCAACTAATGAAAAACTGTTTTTT.